These 15 T cell receptor beta chains were sequenced from one sample in a study of T cell responses to AZD1222 COVID-19 vaccine. Only in-frame clones appear in the TCRdb table, and some are missing; sequencing was by immunoSEQ multiplex PCR. The profile shows roughly 190,000 clones, about nine tenths of them singletons. The starting material was peripheral blood, obtained 28 days after the second AZD1222 dose. The source of these receptors is an adult who received the AZD1222 COVID-19 vaccine.

The genes are TRBV7-9 and TRBJ2-7, with D possibly called TRBD1 or TRBD2 (5 bases each). Germline V gives CDR1 SEHNR, CDR2 FQNEAQ (reference sequence). CDR3 size: 11 residues. Trimming cost V 6 bases and J 5 bases, with 8 bases left between them. The CDR3: CASSMGDEQYF. CDR3 nucleotide sequence: TGTGCCAGCAGTATGGGGGACGAGCAGTACTTC.

The gene calls are TRBV2 and TRBJ2-1; 11 nucleotides align to TRBD2. The CDR3 covers 15 residues. Per the germline V gene, CDR1 is SNHLY and CDR2 is FYNNEI. V gave up 8 bases and J gave up 4 bases; unmatched junction bases: 7. The CDR3 DNA reads as TGTGCCAGCGGTACTAGCGGGAGTTTTTACAATGAGCAGTTCTTC. It translates to CASGTSGSFYNEQFF.

This clone came up once. The gene calls are TRBV7-9 and TRBJ2-3; 7 positions match TRBD2. After removal of 1 base from V and 2 bases from J, the junction contained 6 bases not matched to a gene. The CDR3 runs to 16 residues. Germline V gene data show CDR1 as SEHNR and CDR2 as FQNEAQ (reference sequence). DNA of the CDR3: TGTGCCAGCAGCTTAGAGTGGGGAGGGTCCACAGATACGCAGTATTTT. Translating it yields CASSLEWGGSTDTQYF.

This chain uses TRBV12-3 or TRBV12-4 with TRBJ2-3; D is possibly TRBD1 (5 bases). The CDR3 is made up of 13 amino acids. CDR3 amino acids: CPWGGIQTDTQYF. DNA for the CDR3: TGTCCTTGGGGCGGTATTCAAACAGATACGCAGTATTTT.

The V gene is TRBV5-4, the J gene TRBJ2-1; D remains ambiguous. V was trimmed by 4 bases and J by 8 bases, leaving 10 bases between them. This CDR3 has 12 amino acids. The V gene's germline CDR1 is SGHNT and CDR2 YYREEE (reference sequence). CDR3 sequence reads: CASSLYLDEQFF. In DNA form, the CDR3 reads TGTGCCAGCAGCCTCTACCTCGATGAGCAGTTCTTC. Looking up the rest from reference TRBV5-4 and TRBJ2-1 gives the full variable domain: ETGVTQSPTHLIKTRGQQVTLRCSSQSGHNTVSWYQQALGQGPQFIFQYYREEENGRGNFPPRFSGLQFPNYSSELNVNALELDDSALYLCASSLYLDEQFFGPGTRLTVL.

This rearrangement joins TRBV18 to TRBJ1-1; perhaps TRBD1 as D (5 bases). The CDR3 is made up of 13 amino acids. Germline V gives CDR1 KGHSH, CDR2 LQKENI. Deletions cut 6 bases from V and 1 base from J, with 9 bases between. CDR3 nucleotides: TGTGCCAGCTCCTTAACAGGGAACACTGAAGCTTTCTTT. Protein sequence: CASSLTGNTEAFF.

The chain couples TRBV14 to TRBJ2-5; D uncertain. Germline V gives CDR1 SGHDN, CDR2 FVKESK. The CDR3 has 13 residues. Trimming removed 1 base from V and 7 bases from J, with 10 bases in between. CDR3 loop: CASSQGPLGTQYF. Written as DNA, the CDR3 is TGTGCCAGCAGCCAAGGGCCCTTAGGGACCCAGTACTTC. Full variable domain (rest looked up from reference TRBV14 and TRBJ2-5): EAGVTQFPSHSVIEKGQTVTLRCDPISGHDNLYWYRRVMGKEIKFLLHFVKESKQDESGMPNNRFLAERTGGTYSTLKVQPAELEDSGVYFCASSQGPLGTQYFGPGTRLLVL.

The rearrangement joins TRBV28 to TRBJ1-2; a weak D match, TRBD1 (5 bases). Germline lookup yields CDR1 MDHEN and CDR2 SYDVKM. This CDR3 spans 14 amino acids. Trimming left V 4 bases short and J 3 bases short, with 12 bases between. The CDR3 loop reads CASSSQGVDYGYTF. Written as DNA, the CDR3 is TGTGCCAGCAGTTCCCAAGGGGTCGACTATGGCTACACCTTC.

The CDR3 reads CASSLTGSTNYGYTF. DNA for the CDR3: TGTGCCAGCAGCTTAACGGGGTCAACTAACTATGGCTACACCTTC. V gene TRBV7-3 combines with J gene TRBJ1-2; the D is unclear. Trimming removed 0 bases at V and 0 bases at J, with 8 bases between. Per germline, CDR1 SGHTA and CDR2 FQGTGA. CDR3 length equals 15 residues.

The rearrangement joins TRBV2 to TRBJ1-2; D remains ambiguous. The germline V gene encodes CDR1 SNHLY and CDR2 FYNNEI. CDR3 length: 15 residues. The V end lost 4 bases, the J end lost 2 bases, and 14 bases lay between the germline ends. CDR3 DNA sequence: TGTGCCAGCAGTGTAGAGGGTGCCGGCAACTATGGCTACACCTTC. Translated: CASSVEGAGNYGYTF. The complete variable domain, with remaining parts taken from reference TRBV2 and TRBJ1-2, reads EPEVTQTPSHQVTQMGQEVILRCVPISNHLYFYWYRQILGQKVEFLVSFYNNEISEKSEIFDDQFSVERPDGSNFTLKIRSTKLEDSAMYFCASSVEGAGNYGYTFGSGTRLTVV.

The V gene is TRBV30, the J gene TRBJ2-5; D perhaps matches TRBD1 (6 bases). The CDR3 extends over 13 amino acids. V lost 0 bases, J lost 5 bases, and 10 bases lay in between. Germline V gene lookup returns CDR1 GTSNPN and CDR2 SVGIG (reference sequence). Here the CDR3 DNA reads TGTGCCTGGAGTGTACCAGGGGTTGAGACCCAGTACTTC. Protein product: CAWSVPGVETQYF.

This rearrangement joins TRBV5-1 to TRBJ2-1; D not resolved. Germline V gene sequence: CDR1 SGHRS, CDR2 YFSETQ. V was clipped by 0 bases and J by 2 bases, with 6 bases between them. The CDR3 spans 14 residues. The CDR3 is CASSLDLAYNEQFF. CDR3 DNA sequence: TGCGCCAGCAGCTTGGACCTAGCCTACAATGAGCAGTTCTTC.

This clone was seen once. This chain joins TRBV19 and TRBJ1-5; D unresolved. The CDR3 has 14 residues. Trimming removed 6 bases from V and 4 bases from J, with 13 bases in between. The germline CDR1 and CDR2 sequences are LNHDA and SQIVND (reference sequence). The CDR3 DNA follows: TGTGCCAGTAGCCTTCCGGGTTCTAATCAGCCCCAGCATTTT. Protein sequence: CASSLPGSNQPQHF. Full variable domain (rest looked up from reference TRBV19 and TRBJ1-5): DGGITQSPKYLFRKEGQNVTLSCEQNLNHDAMYWYRQDPGQGLRLIYYSQIVNDFQKGDIAEGYSVSREKKESFPLTVTSAQKNPTAFYLCASSLPGSNQPQHFGDGTRLSIL.

Comment on this clone: This CDR3 is also generated by other DNA sequences in the sample. The gene calls are TRBV7-9 and TRBJ1-5; no definite D call. Germline CDR1 is SEHNR and CDR2 is FQNEAQ (reference sequence). V lost 3 bases and J lost 2, with 5 bases in between. The CDR3 is made up of 13 amino acids. CDR3: CASSLTGNQPQHF. The CDR3 DNA reads TGTGCCAGCAGCTTGACCGGCAATCAGCCCCAGCATTTT.

The CDR3 DNA is TGTGCCAGCACCTCGGGGTACGAGAACTATGGCTACACCTTC. This translates into CASTSGYENYGYTF. This sequence joins TRBV5-4 and TRBJ1-2, with D uncertain. Between the trimmed V and J ends, which lost 6 bases and 2 bases, there was a span of 14 bases. CDR1 and CDR2 from the germline V gene are SGHNT and YYREEE (reference sequence). CDR3 length: 14 residues.